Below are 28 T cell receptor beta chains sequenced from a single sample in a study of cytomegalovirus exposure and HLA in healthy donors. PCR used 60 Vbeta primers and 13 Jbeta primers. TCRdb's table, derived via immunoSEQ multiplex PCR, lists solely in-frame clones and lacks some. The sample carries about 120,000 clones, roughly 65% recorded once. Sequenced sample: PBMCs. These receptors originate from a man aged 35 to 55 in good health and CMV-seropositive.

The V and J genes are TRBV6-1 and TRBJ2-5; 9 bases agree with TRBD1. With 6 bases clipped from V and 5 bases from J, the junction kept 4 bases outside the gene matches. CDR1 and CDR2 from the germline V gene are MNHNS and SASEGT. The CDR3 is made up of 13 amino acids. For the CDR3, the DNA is TGTGCCAGCAGCACAGGGGGCGGGGAGACCCAGTACTTC. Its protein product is CASSTGGGETQYF.

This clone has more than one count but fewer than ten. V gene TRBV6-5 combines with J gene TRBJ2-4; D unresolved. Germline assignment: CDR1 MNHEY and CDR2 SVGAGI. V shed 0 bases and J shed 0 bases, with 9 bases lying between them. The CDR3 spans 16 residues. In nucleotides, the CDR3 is TGTGCCAGCAGTTACTCGTCCGTCCTAGCCAAAAACATTCAGTACTTC. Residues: CASSYSSVLAKNIQYF.

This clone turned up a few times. The CDR3 bases are TGCGCCAGCAGCCAAGGTATAACTGGAAACACCATATATTTT. Protein sequence: CASSQGITGNTIYF. V gene TRBV4-1 combines with J gene TRBJ1-3; D uncertain. Germline CDR1 reads MGHRA; CDR2 reads YSYEKL. The germline V and J ends were trimmed by 1 base and 2 bases, with 6 bases remaining between them. The CDR3 consists of 14 residues.

In DNA, the CDR3 is TGTGCCAGTAGTATAGTTCGGGGGAGAGGCGTCTATGGCTACACCTTC. Encoded protein: CASSIVRGRGVYGYTF. The genes are TRBV19 and TRBJ1-2; weak D call: TRBD1 (5 bases). Trimming took off 1 base at V and 4 bases at J, with 16 bases between the two ends. Germline V gives CDR1 LNHDA, CDR2 SQIVND (reference sequence). There are 16 residues in the CDR3.

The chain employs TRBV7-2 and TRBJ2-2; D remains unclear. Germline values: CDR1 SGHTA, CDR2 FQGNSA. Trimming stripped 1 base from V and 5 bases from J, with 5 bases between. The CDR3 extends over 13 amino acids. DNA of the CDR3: TGTGCCAGCAGCTTAGTACTGACCGGGGAGCTGTTTTTT. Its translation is CASSLVLTGELFF.

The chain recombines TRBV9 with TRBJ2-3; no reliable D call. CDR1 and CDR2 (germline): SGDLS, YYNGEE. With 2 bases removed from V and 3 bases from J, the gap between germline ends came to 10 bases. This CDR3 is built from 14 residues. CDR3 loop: CASSVFATTDTQYF. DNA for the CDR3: TGTGCCAGCAGCGTCTTTGCGACTACAGATACGCAGTATTTT.

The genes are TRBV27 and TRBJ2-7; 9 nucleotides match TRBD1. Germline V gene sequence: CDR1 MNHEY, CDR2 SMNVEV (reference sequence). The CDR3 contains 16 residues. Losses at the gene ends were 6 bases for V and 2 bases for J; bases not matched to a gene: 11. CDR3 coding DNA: TGTGCCAGCAGCCCCGGGACAGGGAGAAGCACCTACGAGCAGTACTTC. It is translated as CASSPGTGRSTYEQYF.

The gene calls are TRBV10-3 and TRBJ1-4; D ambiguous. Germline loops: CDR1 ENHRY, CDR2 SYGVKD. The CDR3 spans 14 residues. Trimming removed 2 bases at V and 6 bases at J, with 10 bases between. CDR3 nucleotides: TGTGCCATCAGTGAGGGCCCCGCCGATGAAAAACTGTTTTTT. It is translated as CAISEGPADEKLFF.

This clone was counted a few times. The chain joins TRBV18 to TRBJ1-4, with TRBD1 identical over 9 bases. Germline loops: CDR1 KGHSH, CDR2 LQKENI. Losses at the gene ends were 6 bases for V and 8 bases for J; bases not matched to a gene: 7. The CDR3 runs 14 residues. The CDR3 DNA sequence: TGTGCCAGCTCCACAGGGGGCCTTGGCGAAAAACTGTTTTTT. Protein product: CASSTGGLGEKLFF.

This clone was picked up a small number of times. The CDR3: CASSKQGPGNTIYF. CDR3 DNA: TGTGCCAGCTCCAAGCAGGGTCCTGGAAACACCATATATTTT. The V call is TRBV7-7, the J call TRBJ1-3, with D possibly being TRBD1 (5 bases). CDR3 length: 14 residues. Trimming pared 8 bases from V and 2 bases from J, leaving 13 bases between. Looked up from germline, CDR1 is SSHAT and CDR2 is FNYEAQ (reference sequence).

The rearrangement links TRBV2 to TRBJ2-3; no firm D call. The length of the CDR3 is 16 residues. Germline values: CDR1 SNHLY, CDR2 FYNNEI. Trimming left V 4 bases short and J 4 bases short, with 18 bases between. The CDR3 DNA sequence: TGTGCCAGCAGTGCGAGGTCCCCGGGTGGTTCAGATACGCAGTATTTT. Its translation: CASSARSPGGSDTQYF.

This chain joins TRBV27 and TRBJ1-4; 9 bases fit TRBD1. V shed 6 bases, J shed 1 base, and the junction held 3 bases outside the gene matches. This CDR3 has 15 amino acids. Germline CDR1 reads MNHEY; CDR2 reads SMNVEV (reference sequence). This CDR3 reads CASRRQGVTNEKLFF. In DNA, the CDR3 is TGTGCCAGCAGGCGACAGGGGGTAACTAATGAAAAACTGTTTTTT.

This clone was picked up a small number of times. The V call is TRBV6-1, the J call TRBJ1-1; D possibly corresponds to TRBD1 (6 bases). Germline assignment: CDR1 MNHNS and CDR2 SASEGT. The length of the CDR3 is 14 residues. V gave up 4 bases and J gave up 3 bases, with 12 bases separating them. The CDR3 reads CASSGAGADTEAFF. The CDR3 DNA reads TGTGCCAGCAGTGGGGCAGGGGCCGACACTGAAGCTTTCTTT.

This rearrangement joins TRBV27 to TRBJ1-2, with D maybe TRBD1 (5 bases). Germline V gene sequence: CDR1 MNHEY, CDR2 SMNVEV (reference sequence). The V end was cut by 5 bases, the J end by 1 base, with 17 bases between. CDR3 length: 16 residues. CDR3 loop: CASSPRAGQSNYGYTF. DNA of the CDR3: TGTGCCAGCAGTCCTCGGGCAGGGCAAAGTAACTATGGCTACACCTTC.

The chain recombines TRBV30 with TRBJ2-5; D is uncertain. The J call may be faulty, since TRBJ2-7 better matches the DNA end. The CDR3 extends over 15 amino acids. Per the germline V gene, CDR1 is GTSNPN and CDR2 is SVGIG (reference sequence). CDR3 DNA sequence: TGTGCCTGGAGTGTAGTTGTGGGTCCGGCGAGCGAGCAGTACTTC. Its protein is CAWSVVVGPASEQYF.

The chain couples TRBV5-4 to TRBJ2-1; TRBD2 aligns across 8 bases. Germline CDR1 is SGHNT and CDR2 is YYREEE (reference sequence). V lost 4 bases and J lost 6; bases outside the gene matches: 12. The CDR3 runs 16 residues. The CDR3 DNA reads TGTGCCAGCAGCCCCATGAGCGGGAGTATAGGCAATGAGCAGTTCTTC. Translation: CASSPMSGSIGNEQFF.

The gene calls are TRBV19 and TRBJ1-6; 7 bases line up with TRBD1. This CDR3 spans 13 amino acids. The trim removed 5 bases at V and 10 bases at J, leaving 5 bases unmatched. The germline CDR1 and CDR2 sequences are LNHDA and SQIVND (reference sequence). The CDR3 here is CASSQGGFSPLHF. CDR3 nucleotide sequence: TGTGCCAGTAGTCAGGGGGGCTTCTCACCCCTCCACTTT.

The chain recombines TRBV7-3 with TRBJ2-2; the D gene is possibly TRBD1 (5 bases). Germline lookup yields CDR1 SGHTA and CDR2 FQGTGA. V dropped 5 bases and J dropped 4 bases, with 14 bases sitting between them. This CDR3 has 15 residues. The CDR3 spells CASSLNPGPTGELFF. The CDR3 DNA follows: TGTGCCAGCAGCCTAAACCCAGGGCCCACCGGGGAGCTGTTTTTT.

CDR3: CASSYRPDRDNTEAFF. The CDR3 nucleotides are TGTGCCAGCAGTTATCGCCCGGACAGAGATAACACTGAAGCTTTCTTT. This chain connects TRBV6-6 to TRBJ1-1; a possible D gene is TRBD1 (6 bases). V lost 3 bases and J 2 bases, leaving 16 bases between the germline ends. The CDR3 sequence is 16 residues long. CDR1 is MNHNY and CDR2 is SVGAGI in the germline V gene (reference sequence).

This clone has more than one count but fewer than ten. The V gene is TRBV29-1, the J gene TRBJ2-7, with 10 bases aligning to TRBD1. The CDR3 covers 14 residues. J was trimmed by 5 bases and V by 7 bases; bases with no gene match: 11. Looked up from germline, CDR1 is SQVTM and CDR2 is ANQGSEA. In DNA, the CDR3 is TGCAGCGCCATGGACAGGGGGGATCGTAACGAGCAGTACTTC. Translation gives CSAMDRGDRNEQYF.

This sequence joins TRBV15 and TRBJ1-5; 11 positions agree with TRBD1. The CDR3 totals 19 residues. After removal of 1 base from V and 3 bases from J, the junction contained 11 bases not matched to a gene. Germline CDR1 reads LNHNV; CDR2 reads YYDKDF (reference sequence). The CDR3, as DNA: TGTGCCACCAGCAGAGCTTCCATCGGGACAGGGGGACACAATCAGCCCCAGCATTTT. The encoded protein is CATSRASIGTGGHNQPQHF.

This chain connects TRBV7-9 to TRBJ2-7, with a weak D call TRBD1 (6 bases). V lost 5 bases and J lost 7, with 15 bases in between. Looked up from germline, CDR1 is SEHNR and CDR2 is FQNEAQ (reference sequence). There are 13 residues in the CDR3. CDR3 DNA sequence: TGTGCCAGCAGCCGTCTGGGGGCGCAGGAGCAGTACTTC. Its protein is CASSRLGAQEQYF.

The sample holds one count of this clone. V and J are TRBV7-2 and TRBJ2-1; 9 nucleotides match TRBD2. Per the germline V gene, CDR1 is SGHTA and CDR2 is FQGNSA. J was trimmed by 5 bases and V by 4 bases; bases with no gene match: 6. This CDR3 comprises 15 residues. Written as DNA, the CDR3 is TGTGCCAGCAGCTCAACTAGCGGGCCCCACAATGAGCAGTTCTTC. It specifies CASSSTSGPHNEQFF.

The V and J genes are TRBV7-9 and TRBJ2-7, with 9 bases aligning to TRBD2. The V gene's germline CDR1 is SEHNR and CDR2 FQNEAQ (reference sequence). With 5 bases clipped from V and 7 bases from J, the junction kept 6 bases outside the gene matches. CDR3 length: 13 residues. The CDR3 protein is CASSPSGAPEQYF. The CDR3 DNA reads TGTGCCAGCAGCCCTAGCGGGGCCCCTGAGCAGTACTTC.

In DNA, the CDR3 is TGTGCCAGCAGCCGGACAGAAAACTACGAGCAGTACTTC. Translation: CASSRTENYEQYF. The V and J genes are TRBV6-1 and TRBJ2-7; D possibly corresponds to TRBD1 (6 bases). Germline CDR1 and CDR2: MNHNS and SASEGT. Trimming pared 6 bases from V and 3 bases from J, leaving 12 bases between. This CDR3 contains 13 residues.

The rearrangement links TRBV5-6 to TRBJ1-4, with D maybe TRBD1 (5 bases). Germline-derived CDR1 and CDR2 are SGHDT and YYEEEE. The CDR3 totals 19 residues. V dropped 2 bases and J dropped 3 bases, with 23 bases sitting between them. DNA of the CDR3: TGTGCCAGCAGCTTTCCCCTAACGCCCGGGACTCCCGCTAATGAAAAACTGTTTTTT. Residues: CASSFPLTPGTPANEKLFF.

CDR3 in DNA: TGTGCTAGTGGCCTAGAGGGGGCAACTGAAGCTTTCTTT. Amino acids: CASGLEGATEAFF. This chain uses TRBV12-5 with TRBJ1-1; TRBD1 aligns across 7 bases. Germline V gene lookup returns CDR1 LGHNT and CDR2 FRNRAP. This CDR3 comprises 13 residues. The J segment lost 5 bases and the V segment lost 6 bases, leaving 6 bases of the junction unmatched.

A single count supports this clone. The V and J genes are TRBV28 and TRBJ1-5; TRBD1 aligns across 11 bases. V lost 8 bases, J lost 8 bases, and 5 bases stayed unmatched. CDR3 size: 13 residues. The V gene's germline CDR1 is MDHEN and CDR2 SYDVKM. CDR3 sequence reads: CASGGQGAKPQHF. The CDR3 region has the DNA TGTGCCAGCGGTGGACAGGGGGCTAAGCCCCAGCATTTT.